This TCR beta chain appears in the sequencing data of a study of CD8+ T cells in alopecia areata. Treatment given: oral pan-JAK inhibitor, 5-10 mg twice daily. Trimming left V 4 bases short and J 4 bases short, with 14 bases between. Germline-derived CDR1 and CDR2 are SGDLS and YYNGEE. The length of the CDR3 is 14 residues. cDNA reverse transcribed from extracted RNA served as the sequencing template. TCRdb keeps only in-frame clones here, not all; method: immunoSEQ multiplex PCR. Of roughly 190,000 clones in the sample, about three fifths were seen once. V gene TRBV9 combines with J gene TRBJ1-2; D ambiguous. This sequence originates from a human donor with alopecia areata. The sequencing here drew on CD4+ T cells sorted from blood, taken at week 4, from a patient treated with tofacitinib. This CDR3 is CASSPIAGPYGYTF. The CDR3 nucleotides read TGTGCCAGCAGCCCCATAGCAGGCCCCTATGGCTACACCTTC.